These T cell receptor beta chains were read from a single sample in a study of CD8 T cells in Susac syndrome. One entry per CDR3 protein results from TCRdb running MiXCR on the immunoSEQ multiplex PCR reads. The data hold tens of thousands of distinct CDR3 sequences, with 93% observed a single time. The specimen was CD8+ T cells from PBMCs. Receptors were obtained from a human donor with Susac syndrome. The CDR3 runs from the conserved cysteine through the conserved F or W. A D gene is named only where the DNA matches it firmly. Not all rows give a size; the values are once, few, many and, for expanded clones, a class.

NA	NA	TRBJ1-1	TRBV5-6	TGTGCCAGCAGCTTGGCCCGCACAGGTGAAGCTTTCTTT	CASSLARTGEAFF
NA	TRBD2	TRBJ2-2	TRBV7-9	TGTGCCAGCAGCTTTAGTCTAGCGGATACCGGGGAGCTGTTTTTT	CASSFSLADTGELFF
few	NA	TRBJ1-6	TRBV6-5	TGTGCCAGCAGTTACAGGGTACAGAATTCACCCCTCCACTTT	CASSYRVQNSPLHF
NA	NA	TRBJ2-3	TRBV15	TGTGCCACCGGCCTGGGGGGCACAGATACGCAGTATTTT	CATGLGGTDTQYF
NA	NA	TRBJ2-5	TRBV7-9	TGTGCCAGCAGCTTAGTTGGTGGGGCCCAAGAGACCCAGTACTTC	CASSLVGGAQETQYF
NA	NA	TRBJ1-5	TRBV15	TGTGCCACCAGCAGGGGTCTGGAAGGGGAACACAATCAGCCCCAGCATTTT	CATSRGLEGEHNQPQHF
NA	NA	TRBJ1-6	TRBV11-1	TGTGCCAGCAGCTTAGGGTGGGGGTCAAATTCACCCCTCCACTTT	CASSLGWGSNSPLHF
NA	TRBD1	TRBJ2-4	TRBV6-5	TGTGCCAGCAGTACCTGGGACAGAACCAAAAACATTCAGTACTTC	CASSTWDRTKNIQYF
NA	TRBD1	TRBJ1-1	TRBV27	TGTGCCAGCAGTTATCGACAGGGAACTGTGGACACTGAAGCTTTCTTT	CASSYRQGTVDTEAFF
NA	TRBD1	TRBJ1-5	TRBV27	TGTGCCAGCAGTTTAGTCAGGGGGGGACAGCCCCAGCATTTT	CASSLVRGGQPQHF
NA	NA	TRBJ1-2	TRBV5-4	TGTGCCAGCAGCTCCCAAGGGACGGCTAACTATGGCTACACCTTC	CASSSQGTANYGYTF
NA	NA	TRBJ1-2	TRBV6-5	TGTGCCAGCAGTTCGGCGGGGGCAAGATATGGCTACACCTTC	CASSSAGARYGYTF
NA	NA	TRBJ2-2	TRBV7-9	TGTGCCAGCAGCCTCGGACTGGAGAGAACCGGGGAGCTGTTTTTT	CASSLGLERTGELFF
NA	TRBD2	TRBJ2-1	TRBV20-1	TGCAGTGCTAACTACCTACTAGCGGGAGGGCCTACCTACAATGAGCAGTTCTTC	CSANYLLAGGPTYNEQFF
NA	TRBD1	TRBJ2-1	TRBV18	TGTGCCAGCTCACCACCGGGACAGGGGACCTACAATGAGCAGTTCTTC	CASSPPGQGTYNEQFF
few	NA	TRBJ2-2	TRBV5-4	TGTGCCAGCAGCTCGACCGGGGAGCTGTTTTTT	CASSSTGELFF
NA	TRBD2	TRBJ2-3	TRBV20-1	TGCAGTGCTAGTCGGCCCCTTGGGGGGGGAGAAGATACGCAGTATTTT	CSASRPLGGGEDTQYF
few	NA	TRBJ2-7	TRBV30	TGTGCCTGGAGTGTACACATGAGGAGTGATTACGAGCAGTACTTC	CAWSVHMRSDYEQYF
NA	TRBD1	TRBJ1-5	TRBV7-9	TGTGCCAGCAGCCCGGGACAGTACAATCAGCCCCAGCATTTT	CASSPGQYNQPQHF
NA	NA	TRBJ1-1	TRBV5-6	TGTGCCAGCAGCTGGGACGGACAAAATGAAGCTTTCTTT	CASSWDGQNEAFF
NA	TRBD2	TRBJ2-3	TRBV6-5	TGTGCCAGCAGTTACTCGAGCGGGAGAGGAGATACGCAGTATTTT	CASSYSSGRGDTQYF
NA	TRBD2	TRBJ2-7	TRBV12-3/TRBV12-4	TGTGCCAGCAGTGTACCGGGGAGGGACGACGAGCAGTACTTC	CASSVPGRDDEQYF